This T cell receptor beta chain was recovered during a study of shared clonotypes between healthy human individuals (TCRdb year 2020). About the study as a whole: A couple of women and a few men aged 18 to 49 years were included in the cohort. To increase sequencing depth and limit assay-specific biases, TCR repertoire library preparation and sequencing were carried out by different laboratories using diverse techniques. Blood TCR repertoires of roughly 5 healthy adults were deeply sequenced to estimate repertoire size and the extent of clonotype sharing between individuals. For each donor, CD4 naive and CD4 memory were each given three plates, CD8 naive was given two plates, and CD8 memory was given one plate. Per donor, leukapheresis produced somewhere between about 0.9 and 10 billion PBMCs. Points the paper makes about the study in general: Pairwise subsampling led to the expectation that sequencing depth would affect the degree of clonotype sharing among donors. Naive subsets generally had larger estimated clonotype richness than memory subsets did. Sampling was restricted to blood, and TCR repertoires in tissues likely differ from the TCR repertoires found in blood. When four donors were compared, the shared fraction of clonotypes was around 5% for naive CD4, 3.5% to 4% for naive CD8, 2.3% for memory CD4, and 0.3% to 0.5% for memory CD8. The small number of donors limited the genetic and exposure-history diversity represented. Compared with non-shared clonotypes, the clonotypes found in all four sorted-subset donors had higher generation probabilities. Incomplete sequencing was indicated by rarefaction of sorted-subset datasets, despite the large sequencing depth.

The germline V gene (reference sequence) provides CDR1 MNHEY and CDR2 SMNVEV. V trim: 6 bases; J trim: 7 bases; unmatched bases: 10. The CDR3 numbers 14 residues from cysteine through phenylalanine. The retained sequence is limited to the CDR3, 42 bases, with the frame set at the first base. As to this clone: Its antigen is currently not known. Base quality data are lacking; no much larger clone is found one base away.

TCR CDR3 regions were amplified from genomic DNA by multiplex PCR using the deep immunoSEQ assay. Extracted genomic DNA from each cell subset was distributed evenly across all wells of several immunoSEQ 96-well plates, and each plate was treated as a replicate. For sorted subsets, approximately 0.2 ug of genomic DNA, equivalent to some 30,000 T cell genomes, went into each replicate PCR. Purified libraries were quantified with a Qubit 3.0 fluorometer, sized on a Bioanalyzer 2100, and re-quantified with the KAPA Library Quantification kit. Each immunoSEQ 96-well plate was sequenced on its own single-read 150-cycle Illumina NextSeq 550 flow cell. In the paper's pipeline: Because the immunoSEQ output included only junctional sequences and no quality scores, the filtering could not be the same as the filtering used for full-length reads. To assign V/J genes and CDR3, sequences were annotated against IMGT germline references using PyIR, a Python wrapper for IgBLAST v1.9. Any read was removed if the V/J assignment was weak (E-value above 1e-6), the CDR3 was missing, or the read contained stop codons, out-of-frame junctions, or ambiguous translated residues. V3J clonotypes were defined as sequences sharing the same inferred V gene, J gene, and CDR3 amino acid sequence. To compute the percentage overlap between repertoires, the number of shared unique clonotypes was divided by the size of the smaller repertoire. Three approaches were used to assess repertoire richness: RTK rarefaction, the Chao1 estimator, and Recon v2.1 estimates of unobserved clonotypes. OLGA was used to compute generation probabilities for all TCRbeta clonotypes that the gDNA method yielded from a few donors. The table comes from immuneACCESS by way of TCRdb, which keeps in-frame sequences with V and J called. Part of the clones is missing from these tables; in studies checked, under half for an unresolved V gene and the rest for unknown reasons. V, J and clone size reflect that table, while D and trimming were determined from the DNA. Counted in this sample were about 2.4 million clones; approximately 94% of them appeared once. Around 0.14% of the sample lies in the top ten.

Donors were healthy HIV-negative adults with no recently reported acute infections or vaccinations. Only Caucasian adults living in Nashville, Tennessee, USA were represented among the donors. CD4+ T cells were enriched by magnetic negative selection, after which naive cells were positively selected on CD45RA and the negative fraction was taken as the memory subset. Blood was obtained by leukapheresis, after which PBMCs were separated by Ficoll-Histopaque density gradient centrifugation and cryopreserved in liquid nitrogen vapor phase. Analytical flow cytometry was used to check the purity and quantity of each magnetically sorted T cell population. From each sorted fraction, genomic DNA was isolated and quantified by UV absorbance on a Nanodrop 2000c.

In this chain, TRBV27 is recombined with TRBJ1-1; the junction holds 8 bases that match TRBD1. Material: naive CD4+ T cells sorted from blood. The cell subset or site label, as the study defines it: CD45RA+ positively selected. The origin of this receptor is a man aged 18 to 30 in good health. The CDR3 protein sequence reads: CASRERQGTGEAFF. The sequence in DNA is TGTGCCAGCAGGGAGCGACAGGGGACAGGTGAAGCTTTCTTT.